This TCR beta chain was sequenced in a study of cytomegalovirus exposure and HLA in healthy donors. Data came from immunoSEQ multiplex PCR; TCRdb stores just in-frame clones and leaves some out. There are about 73,000 clones in the sample; around nine tenths occur only once, and 3.5% to 4.5% lies in the top ten. Regarding the study as a whole: Most TCR sequences showed up rarely, but some public TCRs showed up in many donors.

This CDR3 contains 13 residues. Trimming took 2 bases from V and 3 from J, leaving 8 bases between them. Germline V CDR1 and CDR2: MNHNY, SVGAGI (reference sequence). Concerning this clone: Its specificity is not known.

The sequence was collected from a young woman in good health and CMV-seropositive. Sequenced sample: PBMCs. The V call is TRBV6-6, the J call TRBJ2-7; D not resolved. The CDR3 nucleotides are TGTGCCAGCAGTTACGAGGAAATCTACGAGCAGTACTTC. Translation gives CASSYEEIYEQYF.